This T cell receptor (beta chain) comes out of a study of CDR3 diversity in severe acne. A single record per CDR3 protein comes from TCRdb applying MiXCR to the PCR reads. The sample consists of fewer than 90,000 distinct CDR3 sequences, about 53% of them appearing once. The ends lost 5 bases at V and 6 bases at J; junction bases unmatched: 13. The CDR3 covers 16 residues. Germline V gives CDR1 SEHNR, CDR2 FQNEAQ (reference sequence). This chain connects TRBV7-9 to TRBJ2-7; the match to TRBD2 covers 10 bases. The clonotype comes from a male donor with severe acne vulgaris. The sequencing sample was made of blood. This CDR3 is CASSPGLAARTSEQYF. As DNA, the CDR3 is TGTGCCAGCAGCCCTGGACTAGCGGCCCGGACCTCCGAGCAGTACTTC.